These T cell receptor beta chains were read from a single sample in a study of blood T cell repertoires in COVID-19. Profiling relied on immunoSEQ multiplex PCR, and the TCRdb table lists in-frame clones only, not all of them. The table includes approximately 180,000 clones, roughly 79% detected once. Sequencing input: peripheral blood. All receptors derive from a woman of 80 years or more with COVID-19, enrolled during active disease. Both conserved end residues are trimmed from each CDR3. Size is stated for part of the rows, as once, few or many counts, or as a class when the clone is expanded.

clone size | V gene | CDR3 protein
NA | TRBV28 | AIQAGAPYNEQF
NA | TRBV9 | ASSVVEGAGELF
NA | TRBV5-1 | ASSLESSGSTDTQY
NA | TRBV5-1 | ASSPVGRQGWNTGELF
few | TRBV7-3 | ASSADLSGEQY
NA | TRBV4-3 | ASSRLGSGEENEQF
NA | TRBV19 | ASSMQVAGELF
NA | TRBV18 | ASSPLYLGTGGRNTEAF
NA | TRBV5-1 | ASRAQMTTYEQY
NA | TRBV30 | ASSQGGKLF
NA | TRBV6-2/TRBV6-3 | ASSYYRSSYNSPLH
NA | TRBV6-5 | ASSIRQGGNTEAF
NA | TRBV3-1/TRBV3-2 | ASNRGANTEAF
NA | TRBV11-2 | ASSLVASSSGNTIY
NA | TRBV27 | ASSRLGTVKAGELF
few | TRBV9 | ASSAGQGETEAF
NA | TRBV5-1 | ASSSLAGGQSEQF
NA | TRBV2 | ASRAGQGMNTGELF
NA | TRBV30 | AWSVRVTGGYEQY
NA | TRBV7-9 | ASSLIVSGRQAYEQY
NA | TRBV7-3 | ASSEGTRDTQY
NA | TRBV28 | ASRSPGQGDSQPQH
NA | TRBV3-1/TRBV3-2 | ASSQDRRTSGGTSYEQY
NA | TRBV6-5 | ASSRDRAIGTEAF